This passage covers 5 T cell receptor beta chains from one sample sequenced in a study of cytomegalovirus exposure and HLA in healthy donors. Researchers ran the PCR with 60 Vbeta and 13 Jbeta primers. Only in-frame clones appear in the TCRdb table, and some are missing; sequencing was by immunoSEQ multiplex PCR. This sample carries some 150,000 clones, around 79% of them seen once, and the ten largest clones take under 3%. Material for sequencing was PBMCs. The receptors derive from a man aged 40-49 years in good health and CMV-seropositive.

The chain recombines TRBV6-5 with TRBJ2-7; weak D call: TRBD2 (6 bases). V was pared by 6 bases and J by 1 base, with 16 bases between. The CDR3 covers 15 residues. The germline V gene has CDR1 MNHEY and CDR2 SVGAGI. The CDR3 DNA is TGTGCCAGCAGGGGAGGAGGGAGTCGGTCCTACGAGCAGTACTTC. Its protein product is CASRGGGSRSYEQYF.

The rearrangement links TRBV5-5 to TRBJ1-2; the D gene is possibly TRBD1 (6 bases). Germline CDR1 is SGHKS and CDR2 is YYEKEE (reference sequence). With 0 bases removed from V and 4 bases from J, the gap between germline ends came to 16 bases. This CDR3 has 16 amino acids. The chain's CDR3 is CASSLGAGGLSYGYTF. DNA for the CDR3: TGTGCCAGCAGCTTGGGGGCCGGGGGGCTCTCCTATGGCTACACCTTC.

The chain is built from TRBV7-8 and TRBJ1-2; no clear D gene. V was pared by 3 bases and J by 4 bases, with 12 bases between. Per the germline V gene, CDR1 is SGHVS and CDR2 is FQNEAQ. This CDR3 has 14 amino acids. The CDR3 DNA reads TGTGCCAGCAGCTTCGGGGAGCTGGGCTATGGCTACACCTTC. It yields the protein CASSFGELGYGYTF.

The CDR3 here is CASIEGQPNTGELFF. In DNA, the CDR3 is TGTGCCAGCATCGAGGGACAACCAAACACCGGGGAGCTGTTTTTT. The chain couples TRBV6-1 to TRBJ2-2, with a weak D call TRBD1 (6 bases). V lost 7 bases to trimming and J lost 2 bases, with 14 bases between them. This CDR3 comprises 15 residues. CDR1 is MNHNS and CDR2 is SASEGT in the germline V gene.

V and J are TRBV27 and TRBJ1-1; D is uncertain. Germline lookup yields CDR1 MNHEY and CDR2 SMNVEV (reference sequence). The V end lost 3 bases, the J end lost 4 bases, and 9 bases lay between the germline ends. This CDR3 has 13 amino acids. This chain's CDR3 is CASSFLPSTEAFF. CDR3 DNA sequence: TGTGCCAGCAGTTTTCTTCCTTCCACTGAAGCTTTCTTT.